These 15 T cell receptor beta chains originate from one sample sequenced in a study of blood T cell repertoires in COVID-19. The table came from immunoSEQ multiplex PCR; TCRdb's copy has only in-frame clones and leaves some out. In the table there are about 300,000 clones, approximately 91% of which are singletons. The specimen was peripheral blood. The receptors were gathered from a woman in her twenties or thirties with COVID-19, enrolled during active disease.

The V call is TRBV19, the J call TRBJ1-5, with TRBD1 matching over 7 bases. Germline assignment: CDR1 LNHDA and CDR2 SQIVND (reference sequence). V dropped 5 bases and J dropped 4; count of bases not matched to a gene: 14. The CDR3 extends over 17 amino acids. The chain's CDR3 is CASSFDLDRWGNQPQHF. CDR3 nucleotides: TGTGCCAGTAGTTTCGATCTGGACAGGTGGGGAAATCAGCCCCAGCATTTT.

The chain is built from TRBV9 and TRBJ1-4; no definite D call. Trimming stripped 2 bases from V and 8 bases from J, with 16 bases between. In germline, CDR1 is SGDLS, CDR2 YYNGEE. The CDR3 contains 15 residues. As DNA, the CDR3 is TGTGCCAGCAGCGTCGAGGACGGACTCTACGAAAAACTGTTTTTT. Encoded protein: CASSVEDGLYEKLFF.

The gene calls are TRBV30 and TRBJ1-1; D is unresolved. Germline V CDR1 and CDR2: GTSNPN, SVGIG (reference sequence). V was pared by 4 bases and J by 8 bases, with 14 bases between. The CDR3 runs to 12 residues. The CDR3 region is CAWMERLQEAFF. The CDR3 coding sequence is TGTGCCTGGATGGAGCGGCTTCAAGAAGCTTTCTTT.

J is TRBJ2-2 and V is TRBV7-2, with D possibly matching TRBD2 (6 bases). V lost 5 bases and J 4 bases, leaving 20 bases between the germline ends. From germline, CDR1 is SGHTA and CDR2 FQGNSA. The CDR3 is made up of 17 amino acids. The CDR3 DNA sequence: TGTGCCAGCAGCCTCCAGACGGGACTGCGAATCACCGGGGAGCTGTTTTTT. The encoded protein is CASSLQTGLRITGELFF.

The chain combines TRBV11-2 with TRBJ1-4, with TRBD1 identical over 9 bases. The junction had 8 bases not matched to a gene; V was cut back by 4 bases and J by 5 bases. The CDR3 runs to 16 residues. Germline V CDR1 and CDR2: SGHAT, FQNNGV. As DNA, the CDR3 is TGTGCCAGCAGCTCACAGGGGGCCAAACTAAATGAAAAACTGTTTTTT. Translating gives CASSSQGAKLNEKLFF.

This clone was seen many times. The CDR3 sequence is CASSLNPRGAYSNQPQHF. Here the CDR3 DNA reads TGCGCCAGCAGCTTGAATCCCAGGGGGGCGTATAGCAATCAGCCCCAGCATTTT. V usage is TRBV5-1 and J usage is TRBJ1-5; 7 bases map to TRBD1. The CDR3 contains 18 residues. Germline CDR1 and CDR2: SGHRS and YFSETQ. Trimming took 1 base from V and 0 from J; bases not matched to a gene: 10.

The CDR3 coding sequence is TGTGCCAGCAACAGACCCCTCGAGTACGAGCAGTACTTC. It encodes CASNRPLEYEQYF. This chain uses TRBV2 with TRBJ2-7; D unclear. V lost 7 bases to trimming and J lost 4 bases, with 14 bases between them. In germline, CDR1 is SNHLY, CDR2 FYNNEI. The CDR3 sequence is 13 residues long.

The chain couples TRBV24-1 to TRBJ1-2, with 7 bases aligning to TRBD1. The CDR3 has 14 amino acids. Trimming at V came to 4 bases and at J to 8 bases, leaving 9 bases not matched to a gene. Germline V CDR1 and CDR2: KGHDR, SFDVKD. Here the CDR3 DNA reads TGTGCCACCAGTGACCAAGACAGGGACCGCGGCTACACCTTC. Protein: CATSDQDRDRGYTF.

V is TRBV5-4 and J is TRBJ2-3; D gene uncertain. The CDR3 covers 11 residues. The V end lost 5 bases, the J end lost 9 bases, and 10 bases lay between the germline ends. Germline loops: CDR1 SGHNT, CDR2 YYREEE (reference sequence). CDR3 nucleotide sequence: TGTGCCAGCAGGCTCGGAGACACGCAGTATTTT. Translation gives CASRLGDTQYF.

This CDR3 is CATLADRIMNTEAFF. For the CDR3, the DNA is TGTGCCACCCTCGCCGACAGGATCATGAACACTGAAGCTTTCTTT. This chain uses TRBV5-6 with TRBJ1-1; perhaps TRBD1 as D (6 bases). Trimming took 9 bases from V and 0 from J, leaving 18 bases between them. CDR3 length equals 15 residues. Germline V gives CDR1 SGHDT, CDR2 YYEEEE. The full variable domain, rest sourced from reference TRBV5-6 and TRBJ1-1, is DAGVTQSPTHLIKTRGQQVTLRCSPKSGHDTVSWYQQALGQGPQFIFQYYEEEERQRGNFPDRFSGHQFPNYSSELNVNALLLGDSALYLCATLADRIMNTEAFFGQGTRLTVV.

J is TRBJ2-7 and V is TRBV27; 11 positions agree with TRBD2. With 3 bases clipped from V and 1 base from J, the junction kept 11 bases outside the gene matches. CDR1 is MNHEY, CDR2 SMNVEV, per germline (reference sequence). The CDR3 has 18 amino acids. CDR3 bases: TGTGCCAGCAGTTTCGTAGGCCTAGCGGGAGGCCGATCCTACGAGCAGTACTTC. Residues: CASSFVGLAGGRSYEQYF.

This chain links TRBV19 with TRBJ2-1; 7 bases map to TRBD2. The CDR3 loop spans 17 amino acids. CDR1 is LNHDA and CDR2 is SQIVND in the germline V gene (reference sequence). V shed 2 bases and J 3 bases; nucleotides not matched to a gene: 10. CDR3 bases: TGTGCCAGTAGTATACCCTCCAGGCGGGAGTACTACAATGAGCAGTTCTTC. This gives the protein CASSIPSRREYYNEQFF.

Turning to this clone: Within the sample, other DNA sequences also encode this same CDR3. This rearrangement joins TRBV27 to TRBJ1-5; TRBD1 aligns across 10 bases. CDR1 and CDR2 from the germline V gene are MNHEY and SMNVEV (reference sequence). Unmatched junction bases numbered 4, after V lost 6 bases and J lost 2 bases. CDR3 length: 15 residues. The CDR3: CASSPGTGGNQPQHF. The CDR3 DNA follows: TGTGCCAGCAGCCCCGGGACAGGGGGCAATCAGCCCCAGCATTTT.

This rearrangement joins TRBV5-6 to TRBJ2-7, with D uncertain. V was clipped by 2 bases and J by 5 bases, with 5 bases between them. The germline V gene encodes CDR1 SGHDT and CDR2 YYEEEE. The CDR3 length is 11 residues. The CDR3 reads CASSFEDEQYF. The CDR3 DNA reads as TGTGCCAGCAGCTTTGAGGACGAGCAGTACTTC.

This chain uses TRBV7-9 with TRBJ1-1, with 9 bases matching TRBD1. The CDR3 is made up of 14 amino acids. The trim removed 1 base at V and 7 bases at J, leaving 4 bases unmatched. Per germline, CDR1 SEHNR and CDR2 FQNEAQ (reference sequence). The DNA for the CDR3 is TGTGCCAGCAGCTTAGTCGGACAGGGGCTTGAAGCTTTCTTT. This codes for CASSLVGQGLEAFF. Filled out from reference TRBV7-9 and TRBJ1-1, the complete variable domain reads DTGVSQNPRHKITKRGQNVTFRCDPISEHNRLYWYRQTLGQGPEFLTYFQNEAQLEKSRLLSDRFSAERPKGSFSTLEIQRTEQGDSAMYLCASSLVGQGLEAFFGQGTRLTVV.